Listed below are T cell receptor beta chains from one sample, sequenced in a study of blood T cell repertoires in COVID-19. Sequencing used immunoSEQ multiplex PCR; TCRdb keeps in-frame clones, though not all of them. The data contain some 220,000 clones, 84% of them seen just once; the ten biggest clones take up 15% to 20%. The sample comprised peripheral blood. These receptors originate from a woman of 80 years or more with active or convalescent COVID-19. Both conserved end residues are part of each CDR3. A D gene is named only where the DNA matches it firmly. The listing skips clone size in some rows; elsewhere it reads once, few, many or a size class.

v_gene: TRBV5-4; abundance: -; j_gene: TRBJ1-1; d_gene: -; CDR3aa: CASSMDSQTVAEAFF; CDR3nt: TGTGCCAGCAGCATGGACAGTCAGACCGTCGCTGAAGCTTTCTTT
v_gene: TRBV12-3/TRBV12-4; abundance: -; j_gene: TRBJ1-3; d_gene: -; CDR3aa: CASRASSGNTIYF; CDR3nt: TGTGCCAGCAGAGCGAGCTCTGGAAACACCATATATTTT
v_gene: TRBV19; abundance: -; j_gene: TRBJ1-1; d_gene: -; CDR3aa: CASSGPRYTEAFF; CDR3nt: TGTGCCAGTAGTGGTCCCAGGTACACTGAAGCTTTCTTT
v_gene: TRBV11-3; abundance: -; j_gene: TRBJ2-1; d_gene: -; CDR3aa: CASSRGLYNEQFF; CDR3nt: TGTGCCAGCAGCCGGGGACTCTACAATGAGCAGTTCTTC
v_gene: TRBV9; abundance: -; j_gene: TRBJ1-5; d_gene: -; CDR3aa: CASSVEGGPQHF; CDR3nt: TGTGCCAGCAGCGTAGAAGGAGGACCCCAGCATTTT
v_gene: TRBV5-1; abundance: -; j_gene: TRBJ1-1; d_gene: TRBD1; CDR3aa: CASSWPGQGDTEAFF; CDR3nt: TGCGCCAGCAGCTGGCCGGGACAGGGGGACACTGAAGCTTTCTTT
v_gene: TRBV12-5; abundance: -; j_gene: TRBJ2-3; d_gene: TRBD1; CDR3aa: CASGPGQGLDTQYF; CDR3nt: TGTGCTAGTGGTCCCGGACAGGGGTTGGATACGCAGTATTTT
v_gene: TRBV28; abundance: -; j_gene: TRBJ1-2; d_gene: -; CDR3aa: CASSSIRGGTLPYGYTF; CDR3nt: TGTGCCAGCAGTTCAATACGGGGTGGGACACTCCCCTATGGCTACACCTTC
v_gene: TRBV28; abundance: -; j_gene: TRBJ1-5; d_gene: -; CDR3aa: CASSPFSGVGGNQPQHF; CDR3nt: TGTGCCAGCAGTCCCTTTTCGGGGGTCGGGGGCAATCAGCCCCAGCATTTT
v_gene: TRBV4-1; abundance: -; j_gene: TRBJ2-1; d_gene: TRBD1; CDR3aa: CASSLRTGSYNEQFF; CDR3nt: TGCGCCAGCAGTCTGAGGACAGGGTCCTACAATGAGCAGTTCTTC
v_gene: TRBV6-5; abundance: -; j_gene: TRBJ1-6; d_gene: -; CDR3aa: CASSYSKTDGSPLHF; CDR3nt: TGTGCCAGCAGTTACTCGAAGACAGACGGTTCACCCCTCCACTTT
v_gene: TRBV11-2; abundance: -; j_gene: TRBJ1-4; d_gene: -; CDR3aa: CASSPYGTSTNEKLFF; CDR3nt: TGTGCCAGCAGCCCGTACGGGACATCAACTAATGAAAAACTGTTTTTT
v_gene: TRBV18; abundance: -; j_gene: TRBJ1-1; d_gene: -; CDR3aa: CASSPPATGAGEAFF; CDR3nt: TGTGCCAGCTCACCACCGGCGACAGGTGCAGGGGAAGCTTTCTTT
v_gene: TRBV5-4; abundance: -; j_gene: TRBJ1-4; d_gene: -; CDR3aa: CASSLWQVNEKLFF; CDR3nt: TGTGCCAGCAGCTTGTGGCAGGTTAATGAAAAACTGTTTTTT
v_gene: TRBV18; abundance: -; j_gene: TRBJ2-1; d_gene: TRBD1; CDR3aa: CASSSGTGTYNEQFF; CDR3nt: TGTGCCAGCTCGTCCGGGACAGGGACCTACAATGAGCAGTTCTTC
v_gene: TRBV18; abundance: -; j_gene: TRBJ1-1; d_gene: TRBD1; CDR3aa: CASSSGGQVNTEAFF; CDR3nt: TGTGCCAGCTCATCGGGGGGACAGGTGAACACTGAAGCTTTCTTT
v_gene: TRBV6-5; abundance: -; j_gene: TRBJ1-3; d_gene: -; CDR3aa: CASKYGTLSGNTIYF; CDR3nt: TGTGCCAGCAAGTACGGGACTCTTTCTGGAAACACCATATATTTT
v_gene: TRBV4-1; abundance: -; j_gene: TRBJ2-7; d_gene: TRBD2; CDR3aa: CASSQERLAGAYEQYF; CDR3nt: TGCGCCAGCAGCCAAGAGCGACTAGCGGGAGCATACGAGCAGTACTTC
v_gene: TRBV5-1; abundance: -; j_gene: TRBJ2-5; d_gene: -; CDR3aa: CASSPAAQETQYF; CDR3nt: TGCGCCAGCAGCCCCGCGGCCCAAGAGACCCAGTACTTC
v_gene: TRBV7-6; abundance: -; j_gene: TRBJ2-1; d_gene: TRBD2; CDR3aa: CASSLGSGTRRGEQFF; CDR3nt: TGTGCCAGCAGCTTGGGGTCCGGGACTAGAAGGGGTGAGCAGTTCTTC
v_gene: TRBV30; abundance: -; j_gene: TRBJ2-1; d_gene: -; CDR3aa: CAWSSIAYHEQFF; CDR3nt: TGTGCCTGGAGTTCGATTGCGTACCATGAGCAGTTCTTC
v_gene: TRBV2; abundance: -; j_gene: TRBJ1-1; d_gene: -; CDR3aa: CASSASSASGTEAFF; CDR3nt: TGTGCCAGCAGCGCTTCGTCGGCCTCGGGCACTGAAGCTTTCTTT
v_gene: TRBV5-1; abundance: -; j_gene: TRBJ2-5; d_gene: -; CDR3aa: CASTVLGGLQETQYF; CDR3nt: TGCGCCAGCACGGTCCTGGGGGGTTTGCAAGAGACCCAGTACTTC
v_gene: TRBV2; abundance: -; j_gene: TRBJ2-7; d_gene: -; CDR3aa: CASSEGQVIAYEQYF; CDR3nt: TGTGCCAGCAGTGAAGGGCAGGTTATCGCCTACGAGCAGTACTTC
v_gene: TRBV28; abundance: -; j_gene: TRBJ1-1; d_gene: TRBD1; CDR3aa: CATSGLGQGIMNTEAFF; CDR3nt: TGTGCCACCTCGGGACTGGGACAGGGAATAATGAACACTGAAGCTTTCTTT
v_gene: TRBV29-1; abundance: -; j_gene: TRBJ2-7; d_gene: TRBD1; CDR3aa: CSVEGQGFYEQYF; CDR3nt: TGCAGCGTTGAGGGACAGGGTTTCTACGAGCAGTACTTC
v_gene: TRBV13; abundance: -; j_gene: TRBJ2-5; d_gene: -; CDR3aa: CASSSQGPRFPARTQYF; CDR3nt: TGTGCCAGCAGCTCGCAGGGGCCGCGTTTCCCTGCTAGGACCCAGTACTTC
v_gene: TRBV7-2; abundance: once; j_gene: TRBJ1-1; d_gene: -; CDR3aa: CASSLQGSDTEAFF; CDR3nt: TGTGCCAGCAGCTTACAGGGATCGGACACTGAAGCTTTCTTT
v_gene: TRBV24-1; abundance: few; j_gene: TRBJ1-4; d_gene: -; CDR3aa: CATSAGGEGEKLFF; CDR3nt: TGTGCCACCAGCGCGGGGGGCGAGGGTGAAAAACTGTTTTTT
v_gene: TRBV24-1; abundance: -; j_gene: TRBJ2-3; d_gene: -; CDR3aa: CATSDQGGTQYF; CDR3nt: TGTGCCACCAGTGATCAGGGTGGCACGCAGTATTTT
v_gene: TRBV18; abundance: -; j_gene: TRBJ2-7; d_gene: TRBD1; CDR3aa: CASSPPSGTGGAYEQYF; CDR3nt: TGTGCCAGCTCACCACCATCCGGGACAGGGGGCGCCTACGAGCAGTACTTC
v_gene: TRBV5-5; abundance: -; j_gene: TRBJ2-1; d_gene: -; CDR3aa: CASSFPRRGAGTNEQFF; CDR3nt: TGTGCCAGCAGCTTTCCAAGACGGGGGGCCGGAACTAATGAGCAGTTCTTC
v_gene: TRBV30; abundance: -; j_gene: TRBJ2-7; d_gene: -; CDR3aa: CAWSKRASSYEQYF; CDR3nt: TGTGCCTGGAGTAAGCGGGCGAGCTCCTACGAGCAGTACTTC
v_gene: TRBV12-3/TRBV12-4; abundance: -; j_gene: TRBJ1-2; d_gene: -; CDR3aa: CASSFQGGGYTF; CDR3nt: TGTGCCAGCAGTTTTCAGGGTGGCGGCTACACCTTC
v_gene: TRBV2; abundance: -; j_gene: TRBJ1-1; d_gene: -; CDR3aa: CASSVTGSKNTEAFF; CDR3nt: TGTGCCAGCAGTGTCACCGGGTCTAAGAACACTGAAGCTTTCTTT
v_gene: TRBV7-2; abundance: -; j_gene: TRBJ2-6; d_gene: -; CDR3aa: CASSLGGLGANVLTF; CDR3nt: TGTGCCAGCAGCTTAGGGGGGCTAGGGGCCAACGTCCTGACTTTC
v_gene: TRBV4-3; abundance: -; j_gene: TRBJ2-1; d_gene: TRBD2; CDR3aa: CASSQIRLAGNEQFF; CDR3nt: TGCGCCAGCAGCCAAATTCGACTAGCCGGGAATGAGCAGTTCTTC
v_gene: TRBV11-3; abundance: -; j_gene: TRBJ1-2; d_gene: -; CDR3aa: CASSLVLGSNYGYTF; CDR3nt: TGTGCCAGCAGCTTAGTCCTAGGATCTAACTATGGCTACACCTTC
v_gene: TRBV9; abundance: -; j_gene: TRBJ2-4; d_gene: TRBD1; CDR3aa: CASSVRGDRGSDIQYF; CDR3nt: TGTGCCAGCAGCGTAAGAGGAGACAGGGGATCAGACATTCAGTACTTC
v_gene: TRBV29-1; abundance: -; j_gene: TRBJ1-1; d_gene: -; CDR3aa: CSVDRWGIEAFF; CDR3nt: TGCAGCGTTGATAGATGGGGCATAGAAGCTTTCTTT
v_gene: TRBV21-1; abundance: -; j_gene: TRBJ1-5; d_gene: -; CDR3aa: CASSKSQLGTDSNQPQHF; CDR3nt: TGTGCCAGCAGCAAAAGTCAACTAGGGACAGATAGCAATCAGCCCCAGCATTTT
v_gene: TRBV6-5; abundance: few; j_gene: TRBJ2-1; d_gene: TRBD2; CDR3aa: CASSQTSGSFNEQFF; CDR3nt: TGTGCCAGCAGTCAGACTAGCGGGAGTTTCAATGAGCAGTTCTTC
v_gene: TRBV7-7; abundance: few; j_gene: TRBJ2-2; d_gene: -; CDR3aa: CASSLAPLRQNTGELFF; CDR3nt: TGTGCCAGCAGCTTAGCCCCCTTGAGACAGAACACCGGGGAGCTGTTTTTT
v_gene: TRBV10-3; abundance: few; j_gene: TRBJ1-1; d_gene: -; CDR3aa: CAISESNLGDTEAFF; CDR3nt: TGTGCCATCAGTGAGTCGAACCTCGGGGACACTGAAGCTTTCTTT
v_gene: TRBV28; abundance: -; j_gene: TRBJ2-1; d_gene: TRBD2; CDR3aa: CASSPLAGGYNEQFF; CDR3nt: TGTGCCAGCAGTCCATTAGCGGGGGGGTACAATGAGCAGTTCTTC
v_gene: TRBV28; abundance: -; j_gene: TRBJ1-1; d_gene: -; CDR3aa: CASSLSAGGITEAFF; CDR3nt: TGTGCCAGCAGTTTGTCTGCCGGGGGAATTACTGAAGCTTTCTTT